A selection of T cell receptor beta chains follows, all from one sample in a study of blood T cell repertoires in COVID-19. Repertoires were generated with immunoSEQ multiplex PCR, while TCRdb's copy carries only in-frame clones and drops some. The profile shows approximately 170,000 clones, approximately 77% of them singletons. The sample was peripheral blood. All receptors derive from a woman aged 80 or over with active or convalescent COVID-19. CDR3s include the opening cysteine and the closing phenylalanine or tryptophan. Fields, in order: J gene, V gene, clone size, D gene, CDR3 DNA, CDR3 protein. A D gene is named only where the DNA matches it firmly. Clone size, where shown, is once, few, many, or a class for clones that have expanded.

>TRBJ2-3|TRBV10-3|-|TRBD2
TGTGCCATCGGGGAGACTAGCGGGACCGATACGCAGTATTTT
CAIGETSGTDTQYF
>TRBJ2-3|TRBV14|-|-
TGTGCCAGCAGCTACTATCGGCACACAGATACGCAGTATTTT
CASSYYRHTDTQYF
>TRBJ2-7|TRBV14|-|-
TGTGCCAGCAGCCAAGAGGTTAGTTTCTACCGGGACGAGCAGTACTTC
CASSQEVSFYRDEQYF
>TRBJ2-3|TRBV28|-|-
TGTGCCAGCGGCGGGCAGGCCACCAGCACAGATACGCAGTATTTT
CASGGQATSTDTQYF
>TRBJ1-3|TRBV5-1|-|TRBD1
TGCGCCAGCAGCTCGGACAGGTCTGGAAACACCATATATTTT
CASSSDRSGNTIYF
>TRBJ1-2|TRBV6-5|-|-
TGTGCCAGTAGGGACACGGGCTACACCTTC
CASRDTGYTF
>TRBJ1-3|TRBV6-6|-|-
TGTGCCAGCAGCCAGGGGTACCCAATCACCATATATTTT
CASSQGYPITIYF
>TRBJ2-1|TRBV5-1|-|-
TGCGCCAGCAGCCCAGGTGGGAGCTCCTACAATGAGCAGTTCTTC
CASSPGGSSYNEQFF
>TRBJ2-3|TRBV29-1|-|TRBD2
TGCAGCGTTGAAGCTAGCGGGAGTACAGATACGCAGTATTTT
CSVEASGSTDTQYF
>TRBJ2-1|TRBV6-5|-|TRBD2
TGTGCCAGCTGGGTTAGCGGGAGGTCGAGGGATGAGCAGTTCTTC
CASWVSGRSRDEQFF
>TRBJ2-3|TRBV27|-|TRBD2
TGTGCCAGCAGTCGACTAGCGGGAGCGGGATACGGGGAAGATACGCAGTATTTT
CASSRLAGAGYGEDTQYF
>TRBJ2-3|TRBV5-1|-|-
TGCGCCAGCAGCGGCTTTTCGGGAGGCACAGATACGCAGTATTTT
CASSGFSGGTDTQYF
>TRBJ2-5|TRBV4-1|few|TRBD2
TGCGCCAGCAGCCAAAGGTTAAGCGGGAGGGCGAGTGAGACCCAGTACTTC
CASSQRLSGRASETQYF
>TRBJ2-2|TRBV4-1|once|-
TGCGCCAGCAGCCAAGTATCAGGGCCCGGGGAGCTGTTTTTT
CASSQVSGPGELFF
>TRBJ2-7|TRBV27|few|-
TGTGCCAGCAGCACAGGGACATACGAGCAGTACTTC
CASSTGTYEQYF
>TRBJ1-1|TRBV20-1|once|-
TGCAGGGGACTCATGAACACTGAAGCTTTCTTT
CRGLMNTEAFF
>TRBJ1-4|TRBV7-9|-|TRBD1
TGTGCCAGCAGCTTCGACAGGGGAGAGGCGTTTTTT
CASSFDRGEAFF
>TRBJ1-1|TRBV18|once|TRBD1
TGTGCCAGCTCACCCCCCCGGGGACAGGGATCTGAAGCTTTCTTT
CASSPPRGQGSEAFF
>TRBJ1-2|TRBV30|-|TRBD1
TGTGCCTGGAGCCCAGGGGGCGAATGGTATGGCTACACCTTC
CAWSPGGEWYGYTF
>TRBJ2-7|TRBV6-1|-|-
TGTGCCAGCAGTGAATCGGGGGTCGAGCAGTACTTC
CASSESGVEQYF
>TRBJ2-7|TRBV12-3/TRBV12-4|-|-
TGTGCCAGCAGTTTCGGTCACGAGCAGTACTTC
CASSFGHEQYF
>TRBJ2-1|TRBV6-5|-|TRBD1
TGTGCCAGCAGATACCGGGACAGGGGCTACAATGAGCAGTTCTTC
CASRYRDRGYNEQFF
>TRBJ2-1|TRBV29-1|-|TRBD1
TGCAGCGTGGAAGGGACAGACAACTCCTACAATGAGCAGTTCTTC
CSVEGTDNSYNEQFF
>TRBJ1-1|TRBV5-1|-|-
TGCGCCAGCAGCCTTGTGAACAGGGAAGGGGGAACTGAAGCTTTCTTT
CASSLVNREGGTEAFF
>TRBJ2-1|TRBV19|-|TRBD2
TGTGCCAGTAGCTTATCCCTTCTAGCGGGAGAAGACAATGAGCAGTTCTTC
CASSLSLLAGEDNEQFF
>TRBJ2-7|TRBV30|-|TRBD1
TGTGCCTGGAACGGGCAGGGGGTTATCGAGCAGTACTTC
CAWNGQGVIEQYF
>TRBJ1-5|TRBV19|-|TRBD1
TGTGCCAGTAGCCGAGACAGGGCCGAAAGCAATCAGCCCCAGCATTTT
CASSRDRAESNQPQHF
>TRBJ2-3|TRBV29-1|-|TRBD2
TGCAGCGATAGCGGGAGAGTCACAGATACGCAGTATTTT
CSDSGRVTDTQYF
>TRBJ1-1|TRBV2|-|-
TGTGCCAGCAGTCTAATCCTGAACACTGAAGCTTTCTTT
CASSLILNTEAFF
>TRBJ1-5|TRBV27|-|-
TGTGCCAGCAGTTTATCGATCGGGGTCGGCAATCAGCCCCAGCATTTT
CASSLSIGVGNQPQHF
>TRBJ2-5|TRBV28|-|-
TGTGCCAGCAGCTCGGGGGAGTACCAAGAGACCCAGTACTTC
CASSSGEYQETQYF
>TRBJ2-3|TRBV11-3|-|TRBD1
TGTGCCAGCAGCCGGGGACAGGGATTGGCAGATACGCAGTATTTT
CASSRGQGLADTQYF
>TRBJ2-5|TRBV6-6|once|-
TGTGCCAGCACTTTATCGGTCGGGACCCAGTACTTC
CASTLSVGTQYF
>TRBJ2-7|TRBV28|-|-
TGTGCCAGCAGCTATGCGATGGGGGGATCTCCTTTCTACGAGCAGTACTTC
CASSYAMGGSPFYEQYF
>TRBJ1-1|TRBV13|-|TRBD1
TGTGCCAGCAGCTTATCCGACAGGGGAAACACTGAAGCTTTCTTT
CASSLSDRGNTEAFF
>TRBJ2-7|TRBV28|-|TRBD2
TGTGCCAGCAGTCTACTAACCGGGACTAGCGGTGACGAGCAGTACTTC
CASSLLTGTSGDEQYF
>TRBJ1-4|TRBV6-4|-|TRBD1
TGTGCCAGCAGTGACGCAGACAGGGGGCTTGAAAAACTGTTTTTT
CASSDADRGLEKLFF
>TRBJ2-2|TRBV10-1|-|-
TGCGCCAGCAGTGTACTGCGCGGAGGGGAGCTGTTTTTT
CASSVLRGGELFF
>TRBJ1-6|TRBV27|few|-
TGTGCCAGCAGTTTTAACCAGGAGGGTAATTCACCCCTCCACTTT
CASSFNQEGNSPLHF
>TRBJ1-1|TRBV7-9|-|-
TGTGCCAGCAGCCTCGGGGCGGGGCCCGTGGCCACTGAAGCTTTCTTT
CASSLGAGPVATEAFF
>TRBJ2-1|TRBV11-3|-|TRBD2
TGTGCCAGCAGCTTAGTCGGGTTGGCTAGCGGAGGGAATGAGCAGTTCTTC
CASSLVGLASGGNEQFF
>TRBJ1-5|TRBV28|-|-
TGTGCCAGCAAACAAGTAAATCAGCCCCAGCATTTT
CASKQVNQPQHF
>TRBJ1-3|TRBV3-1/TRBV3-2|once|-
TGTGCCAGCAGCCCTCAGGGATACTCTGGAAACACCATATATTTT
CASSPQGYSGNTIYF
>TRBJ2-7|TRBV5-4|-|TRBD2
TGTGCCAGCAGCCGCTATTTTAGCGGGAGCTCCTACGAGCAGTACTTC
CASSRYFSGSSYEQYF
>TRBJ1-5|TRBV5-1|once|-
TGCGCCAGCAGCTTGTTTCGGGATCAGCCCCAGCATTTT
CASSLFRDQPQHF
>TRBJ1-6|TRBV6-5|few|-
TGTGCCAGCAGTTACTCGAAGGACAGTATTAATTCACCCCTCCACTTT
CASSYSKDSINSPLHF
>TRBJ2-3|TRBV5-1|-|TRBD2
TGCGCCAGCAGCTTGGCAGCTAGCGGGAGGAGAGATACGCAGTATTTT
CASSLAASGRRDTQYF
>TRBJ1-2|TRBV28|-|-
TGTGCCAGCCAAGAGGGATATGGCTACACCTTC
CASQEGYGYTF
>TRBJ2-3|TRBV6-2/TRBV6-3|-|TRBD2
TGTGCCAGCAGCTCCGTGACTAGCGCCACAGATACGCAGTATTTT
CASSSVTSATDTQYF
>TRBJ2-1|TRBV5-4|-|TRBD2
TGTGCCAGCAGCCTGGGACTAGCGGGGAATGAGCAGTTCTTC
CASSLGLAGNEQFF
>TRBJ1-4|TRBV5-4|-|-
TGTGCCAGCAGCTCCGGGATGACTAATGAAAAACTGTTTTTT
CASSSGMTNEKLFF